This T cell receptor beta chain was documented in a study of blood T cell repertoires in COVID-19. Germline V gene lookup returns CDR1 LGHNA and CDR2 YSLEER. This CDR3 has 17 amino acids. V gave up 0 bases and J gave up 1 base, with 14 bases separating them. TCRdb's copy holds only in-frame clones and misses some; the assay was immunoSEQ multiplex PCR. The profile shows approximately 140,000 clones, roughly 87% of them singletons. The source material was peripheral blood. The sequence derives from a woman aged 55-70 years with active or convalescent COVID-19. V is TRBV4-3 and J is TRBJ2-3; no clear D. This CDR3 reads CASSQEARVGGTDTQYF. CDR3 bases: TGCGCCAGCAGCCAAGAAGCTCGTGTCGGAGGCACAGATACGCAGTATTTT.